The source of this T cell receptor beta chain is a study of blood T cell repertoires in COVID-19. Study as a whole: T cells, B-cell-depleted T cells, or PBMCs provided the cDNA or gDNA that served as material.

CDR1 is MGHRA, CDR2 YSYEKL, per germline. This CDR3 region has 15 residues. V lost 2 bases and J lost 1, with 11 bases in between. As handled by the study authors: Researchers report that nucleated cell counts were estimated from reference gene primer amplification. Generated by immunoSEQ multiplex PCR, the TCRdb table keeps only in-frame clones and is missing some. V and J calls and clone size follow that table, whereas D and trimming were derived from the DNA. The table includes some 390,000 clones, roughly 86% detected once. The chain couples TRBV4-1 to TRBJ1-2; no clear D gene. This receptor was identified in a human donor in a cohort sampled during active COVID-19. The sample consisted of peripheral blood. CDR3 residues: CASSQIVLGNYGYTF. The CDR3 DNA is TGCGCCAGCAGCCAAATAGTTCTAGGTAACTATGGCTACACCTTC.